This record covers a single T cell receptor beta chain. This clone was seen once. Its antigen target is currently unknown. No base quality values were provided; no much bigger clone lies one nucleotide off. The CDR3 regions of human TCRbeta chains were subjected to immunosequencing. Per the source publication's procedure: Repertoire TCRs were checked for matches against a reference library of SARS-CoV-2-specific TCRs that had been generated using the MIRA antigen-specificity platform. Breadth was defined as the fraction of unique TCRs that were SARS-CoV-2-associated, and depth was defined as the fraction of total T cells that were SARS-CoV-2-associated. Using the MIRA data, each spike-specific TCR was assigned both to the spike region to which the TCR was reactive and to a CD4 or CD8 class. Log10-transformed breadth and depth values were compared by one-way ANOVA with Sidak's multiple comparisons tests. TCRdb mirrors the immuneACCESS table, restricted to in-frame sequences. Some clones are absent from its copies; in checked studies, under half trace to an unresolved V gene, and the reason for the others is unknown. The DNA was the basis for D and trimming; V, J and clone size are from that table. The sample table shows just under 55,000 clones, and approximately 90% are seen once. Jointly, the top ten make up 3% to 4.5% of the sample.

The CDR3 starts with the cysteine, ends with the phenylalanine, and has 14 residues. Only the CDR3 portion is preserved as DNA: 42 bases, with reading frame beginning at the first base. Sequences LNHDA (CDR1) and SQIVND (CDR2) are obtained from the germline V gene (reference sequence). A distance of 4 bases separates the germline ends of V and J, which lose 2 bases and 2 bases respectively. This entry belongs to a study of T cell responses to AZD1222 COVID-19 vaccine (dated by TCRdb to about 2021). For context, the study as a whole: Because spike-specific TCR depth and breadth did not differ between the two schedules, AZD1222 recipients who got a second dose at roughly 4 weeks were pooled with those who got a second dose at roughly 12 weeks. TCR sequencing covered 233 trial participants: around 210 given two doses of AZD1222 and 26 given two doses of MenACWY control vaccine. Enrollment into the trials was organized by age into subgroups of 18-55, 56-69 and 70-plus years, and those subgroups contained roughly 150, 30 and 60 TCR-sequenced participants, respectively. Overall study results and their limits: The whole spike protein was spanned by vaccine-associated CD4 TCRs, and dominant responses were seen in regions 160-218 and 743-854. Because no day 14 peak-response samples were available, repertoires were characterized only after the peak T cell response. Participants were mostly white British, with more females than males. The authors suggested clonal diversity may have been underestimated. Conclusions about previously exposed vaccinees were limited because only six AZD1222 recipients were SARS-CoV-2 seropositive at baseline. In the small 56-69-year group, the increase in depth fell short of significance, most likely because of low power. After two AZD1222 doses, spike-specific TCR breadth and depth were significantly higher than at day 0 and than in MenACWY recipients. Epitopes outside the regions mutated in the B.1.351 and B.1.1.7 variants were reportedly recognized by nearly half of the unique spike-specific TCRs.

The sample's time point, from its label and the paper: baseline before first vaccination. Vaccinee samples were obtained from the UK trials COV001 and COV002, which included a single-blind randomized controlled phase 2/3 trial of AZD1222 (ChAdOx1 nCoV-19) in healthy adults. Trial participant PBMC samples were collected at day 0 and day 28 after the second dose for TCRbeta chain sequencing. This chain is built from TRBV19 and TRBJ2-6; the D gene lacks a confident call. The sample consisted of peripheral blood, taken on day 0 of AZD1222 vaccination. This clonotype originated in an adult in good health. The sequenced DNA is TGTGCCAGTAGTATAAGGACTGGGGCCAACGTCCTGACTTTC. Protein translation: CASSIRTGANVLTF.